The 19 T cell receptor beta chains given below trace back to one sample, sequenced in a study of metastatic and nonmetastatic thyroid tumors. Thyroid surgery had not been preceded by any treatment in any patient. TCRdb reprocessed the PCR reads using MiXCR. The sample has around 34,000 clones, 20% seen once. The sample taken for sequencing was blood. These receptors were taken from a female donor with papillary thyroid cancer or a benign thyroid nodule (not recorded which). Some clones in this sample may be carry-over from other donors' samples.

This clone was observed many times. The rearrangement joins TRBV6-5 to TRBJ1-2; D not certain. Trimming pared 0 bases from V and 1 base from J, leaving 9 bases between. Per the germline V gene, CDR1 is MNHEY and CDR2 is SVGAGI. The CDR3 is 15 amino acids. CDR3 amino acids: CASSYSRQFNYGYTF. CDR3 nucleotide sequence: TGTGCCAGCAGTTACTCGAGGCAGTTTAACTATGGCTACACCTTC.

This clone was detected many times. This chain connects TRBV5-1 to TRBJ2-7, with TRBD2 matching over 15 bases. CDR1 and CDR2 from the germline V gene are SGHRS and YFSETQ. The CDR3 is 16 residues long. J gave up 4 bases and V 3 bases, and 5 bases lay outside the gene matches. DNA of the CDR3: TGCGCCAGCAGCTCGTCCGGGACTAGCGGGAGGTACGAGCAGTACTTC. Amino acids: CASSSSGTSGRYEQYF.

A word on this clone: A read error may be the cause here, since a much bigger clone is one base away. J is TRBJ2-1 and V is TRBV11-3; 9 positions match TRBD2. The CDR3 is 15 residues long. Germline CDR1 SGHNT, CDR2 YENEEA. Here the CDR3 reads CACSLDLAGKFEQFF. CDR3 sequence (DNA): TGTGCCTGCAGCTTAGATCTAGCGGGGAAATTTGAGCAGTTCTTC.

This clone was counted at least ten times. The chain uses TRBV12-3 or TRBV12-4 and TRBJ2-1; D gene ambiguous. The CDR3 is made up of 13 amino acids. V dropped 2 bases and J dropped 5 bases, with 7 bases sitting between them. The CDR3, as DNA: TGTGCCAGCAGTTTAACTGCTAACAATGAGCAGTTCTTC. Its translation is CASSLTANNEQFF.

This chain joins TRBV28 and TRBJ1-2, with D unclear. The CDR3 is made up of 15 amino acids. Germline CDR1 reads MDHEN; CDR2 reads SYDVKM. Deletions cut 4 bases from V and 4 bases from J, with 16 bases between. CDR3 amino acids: CASSSNGGYGYGYTF. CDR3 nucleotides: TGTGCCAGCAGTTCGAACGGAGGTTATGGCTATGGCTACACCTTC.

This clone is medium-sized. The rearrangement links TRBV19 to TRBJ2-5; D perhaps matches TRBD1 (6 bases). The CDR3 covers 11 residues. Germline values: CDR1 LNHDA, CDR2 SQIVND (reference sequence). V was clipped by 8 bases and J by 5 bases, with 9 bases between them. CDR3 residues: CASRQEETQYF. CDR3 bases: TGTGCCAGTCGACAGGAGGAGACCCAGTACTTC.

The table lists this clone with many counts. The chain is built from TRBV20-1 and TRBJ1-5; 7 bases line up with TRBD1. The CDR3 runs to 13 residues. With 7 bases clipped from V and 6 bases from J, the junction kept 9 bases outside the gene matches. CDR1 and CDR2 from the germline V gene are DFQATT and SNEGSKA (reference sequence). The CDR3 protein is CSERRGPSQPQHF. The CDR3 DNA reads TGCAGTGAGAGGAGGGGGCCCAGTCAGCCCCAGCATTTT.

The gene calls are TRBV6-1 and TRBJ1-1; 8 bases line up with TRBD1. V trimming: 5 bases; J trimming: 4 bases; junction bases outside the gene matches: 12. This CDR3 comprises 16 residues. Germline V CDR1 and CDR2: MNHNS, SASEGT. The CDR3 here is CASSRRQGYGGTEAFF. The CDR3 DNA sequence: TGTGCCAGCAGTCGGAGACAGGGGTACGGGGGCACTGAAGCTTTCTTT.

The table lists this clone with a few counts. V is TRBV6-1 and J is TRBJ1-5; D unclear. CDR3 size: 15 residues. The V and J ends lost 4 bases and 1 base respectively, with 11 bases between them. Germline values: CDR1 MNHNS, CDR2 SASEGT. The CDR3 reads CASSVEGLSNQPQHF. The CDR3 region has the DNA TGTGCCAGCAGTGTTGAGGGATTGAGCAATCAGCCCCAGCATTTT.

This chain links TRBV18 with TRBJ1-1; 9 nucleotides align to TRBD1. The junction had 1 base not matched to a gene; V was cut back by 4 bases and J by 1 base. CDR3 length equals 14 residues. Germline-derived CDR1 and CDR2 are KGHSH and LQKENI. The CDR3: CASSLGQGNTEAFF. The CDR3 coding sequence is TGTGCCAGCTCACTGGGACAGGGGAACACTGAAGCTTTCTTT.

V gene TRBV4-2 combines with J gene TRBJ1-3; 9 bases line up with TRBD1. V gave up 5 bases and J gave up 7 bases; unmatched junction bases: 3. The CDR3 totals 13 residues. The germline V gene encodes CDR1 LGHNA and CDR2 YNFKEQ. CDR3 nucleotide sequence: TGTGCCAGCAGCTACGACAGGGGGAACACCATATATTTT. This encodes CASSYDRGNTIYF.

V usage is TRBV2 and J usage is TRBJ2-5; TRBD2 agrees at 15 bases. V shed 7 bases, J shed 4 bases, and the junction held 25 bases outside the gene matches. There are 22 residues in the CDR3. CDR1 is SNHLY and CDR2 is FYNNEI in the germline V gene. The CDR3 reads CASIGGPGLAGGPWVPGETQYF. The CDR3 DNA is TGTGCCAGCATAGGGGGACCCGGACTAGCGGGAGGGCCTTGGGTACCCGGAGAGACCCAGTACTTC. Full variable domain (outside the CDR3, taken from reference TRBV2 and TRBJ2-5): EPEVTQTPSHQVTQMGQEVILRCVPISNHLYFYWYRQILGQKVEFLVSFYNNEISEKSEIFDDQFSVERPDGSNFTLKIRSTKLEDSAMYFCASIGGPGLAGGPWVPGETQYFGPGTRLLVL.

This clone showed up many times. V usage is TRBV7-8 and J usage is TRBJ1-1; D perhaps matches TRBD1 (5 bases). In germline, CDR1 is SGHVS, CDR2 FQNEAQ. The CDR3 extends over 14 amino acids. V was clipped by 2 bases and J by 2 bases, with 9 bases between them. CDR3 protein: CASSLRQLNTEAFF. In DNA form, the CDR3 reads TGTGCCAGCAGCTTACGACAGTTAAACACTGAAGCTTTCTTT.

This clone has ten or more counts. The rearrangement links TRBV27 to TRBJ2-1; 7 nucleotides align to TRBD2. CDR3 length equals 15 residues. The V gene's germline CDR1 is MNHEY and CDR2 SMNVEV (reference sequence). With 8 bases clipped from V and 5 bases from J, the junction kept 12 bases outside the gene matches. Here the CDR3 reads CASRDGRSINNEQFF. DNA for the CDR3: TGTGCCAGCCGTGACGGGAGGTCTATAAACAATGAGCAGTTCTTC.

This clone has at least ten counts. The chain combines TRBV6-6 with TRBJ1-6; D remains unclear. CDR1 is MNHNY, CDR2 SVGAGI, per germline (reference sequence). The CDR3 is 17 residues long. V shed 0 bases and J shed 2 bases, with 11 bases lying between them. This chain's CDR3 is CASSYSEADPYNSPLHF. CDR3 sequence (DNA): TGTGCCAGCAGTTACTCAGAGGCAGATCCCTATAATTCACCCCTCCACTTT.

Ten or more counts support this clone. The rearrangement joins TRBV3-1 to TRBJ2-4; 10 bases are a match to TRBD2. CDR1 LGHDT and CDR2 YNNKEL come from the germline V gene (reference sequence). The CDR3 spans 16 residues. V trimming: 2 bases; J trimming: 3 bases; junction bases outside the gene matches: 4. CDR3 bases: TGTGCCAGCAGCCAAAGCGGGGGGGTAGGCAAAAACATTCAGTACTTC. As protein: CASSQSGGVGKNIQYF.

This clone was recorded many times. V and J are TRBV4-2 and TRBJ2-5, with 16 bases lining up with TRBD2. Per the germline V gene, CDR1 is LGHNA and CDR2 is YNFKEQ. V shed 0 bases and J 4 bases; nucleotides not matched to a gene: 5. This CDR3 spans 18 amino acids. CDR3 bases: TGTGCCAGCAGCCAAGACGGGACTAGCGGGGGGGCCCCAGAGACCCAGTACTTC. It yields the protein CASSQDGTSGGAPETQYF.

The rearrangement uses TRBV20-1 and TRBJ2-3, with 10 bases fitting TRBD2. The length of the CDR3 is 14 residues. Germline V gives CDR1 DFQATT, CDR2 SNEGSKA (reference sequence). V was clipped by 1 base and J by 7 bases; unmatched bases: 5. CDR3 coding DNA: TGCAGTGCTAGAGTGGGACTAGCGCAACATACGCAGTATTTT. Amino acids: CSARVGLAQHTQYF.

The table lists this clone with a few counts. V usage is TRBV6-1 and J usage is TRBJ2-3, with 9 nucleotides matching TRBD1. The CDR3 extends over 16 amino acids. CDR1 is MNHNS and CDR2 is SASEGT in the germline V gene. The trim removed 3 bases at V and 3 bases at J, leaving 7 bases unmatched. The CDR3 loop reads CASSDGTGILTDTQYF. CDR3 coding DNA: TGTGCCAGCAGTGACGGGACAGGGATCCTTACAGATACGCAGTATTTT.